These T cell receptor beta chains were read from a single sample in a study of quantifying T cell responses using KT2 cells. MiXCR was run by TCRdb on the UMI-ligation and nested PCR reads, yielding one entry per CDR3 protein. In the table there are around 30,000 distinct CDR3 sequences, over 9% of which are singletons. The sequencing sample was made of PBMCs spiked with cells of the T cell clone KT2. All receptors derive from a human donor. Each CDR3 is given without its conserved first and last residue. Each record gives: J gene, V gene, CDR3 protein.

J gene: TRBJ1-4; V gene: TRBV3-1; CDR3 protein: ASSQQPNLSKLF
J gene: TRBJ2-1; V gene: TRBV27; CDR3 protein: ASSRKLPTSYNEQF
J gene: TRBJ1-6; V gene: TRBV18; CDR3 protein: ASSPSLGAQTPLH
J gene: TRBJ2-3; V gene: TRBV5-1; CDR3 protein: ASSLRAGGRYTQY
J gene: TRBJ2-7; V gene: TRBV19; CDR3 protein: ASSIAREAYEQY
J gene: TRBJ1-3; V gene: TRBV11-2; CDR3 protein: ASSRGTGISGNTIY
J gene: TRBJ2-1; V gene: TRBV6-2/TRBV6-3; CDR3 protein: ASSYRLAGVDEQF
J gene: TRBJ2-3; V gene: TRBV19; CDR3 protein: ASSSMRELDTQY
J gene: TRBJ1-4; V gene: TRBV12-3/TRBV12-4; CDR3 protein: ASSSRTLYEKLF
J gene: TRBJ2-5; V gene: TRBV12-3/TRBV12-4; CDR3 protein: ASSPGQAGEETQY
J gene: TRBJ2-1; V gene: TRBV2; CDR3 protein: ASSGGGPYNEQF
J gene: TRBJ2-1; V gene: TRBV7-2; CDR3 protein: ASRGREVNEQF
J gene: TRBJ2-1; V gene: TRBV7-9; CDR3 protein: ASSGTGVSYNEQF
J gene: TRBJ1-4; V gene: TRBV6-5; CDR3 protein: ASRGLETNEKLF
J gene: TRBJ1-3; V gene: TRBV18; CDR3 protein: ASSPPNRDRIFSGNTIY
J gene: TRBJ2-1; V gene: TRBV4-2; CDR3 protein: ASSQEGTSGHNEQF
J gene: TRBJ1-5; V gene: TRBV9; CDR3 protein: ASSVDGGKDQPQH
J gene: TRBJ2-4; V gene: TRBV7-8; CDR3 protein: ASSLALAGGPEGVQY
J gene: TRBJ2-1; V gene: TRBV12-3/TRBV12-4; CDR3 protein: ASSLGSTGRNEQF
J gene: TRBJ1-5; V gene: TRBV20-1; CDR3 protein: SALRGMINQPQH
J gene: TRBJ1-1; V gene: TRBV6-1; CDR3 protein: ASSAEGQGASWNTEAF
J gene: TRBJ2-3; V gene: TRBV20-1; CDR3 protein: SARDARVTDTQY
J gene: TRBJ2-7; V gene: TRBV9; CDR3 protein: ASSPRAGAPGSYEQY
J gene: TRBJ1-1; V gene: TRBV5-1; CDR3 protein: ASSLSPGQLNTEAF
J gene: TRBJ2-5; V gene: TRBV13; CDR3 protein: ASSPDQGEGGQETQY
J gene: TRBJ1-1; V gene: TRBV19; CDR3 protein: ASSTTGGLGTEAF
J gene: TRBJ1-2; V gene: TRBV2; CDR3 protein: ASSETGTRGYT
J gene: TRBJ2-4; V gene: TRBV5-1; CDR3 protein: ASSLQGARNIQY
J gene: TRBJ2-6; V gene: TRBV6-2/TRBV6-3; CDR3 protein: ASSYLGKAGANVLT
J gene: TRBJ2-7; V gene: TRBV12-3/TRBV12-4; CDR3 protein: ASSWSTVTYEQY
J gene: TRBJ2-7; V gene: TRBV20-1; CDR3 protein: SAQEGSSYEQY
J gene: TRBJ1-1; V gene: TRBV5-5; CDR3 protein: ASSLADEAF